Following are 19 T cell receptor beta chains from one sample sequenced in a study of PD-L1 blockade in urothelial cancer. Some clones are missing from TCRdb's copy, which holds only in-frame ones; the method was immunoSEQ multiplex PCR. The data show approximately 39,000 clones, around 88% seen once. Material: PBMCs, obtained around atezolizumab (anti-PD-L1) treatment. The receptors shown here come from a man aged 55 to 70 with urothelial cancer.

CDR3 coding DNA: TGTGCCAGCACCCAAGGGACAGACACTGAAGCTTTCTTT. Residues: CASTQGTDTEAFF. V and J are TRBV7-9 and TRBJ1-1; TRBD1 matches 7 bases. Germline V lookup: CDR1 SEHNR, CDR2 FQNEAQ (reference sequence). After removal of 7 bases from V and 3 bases from J, the junction contained 5 bases not matched to a gene. This CDR3 comprises 13 residues.

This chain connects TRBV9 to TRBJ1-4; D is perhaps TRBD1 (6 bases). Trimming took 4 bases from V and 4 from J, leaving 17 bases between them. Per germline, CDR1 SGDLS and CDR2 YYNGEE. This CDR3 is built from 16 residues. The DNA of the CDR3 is TGTGCCAGCAGCCCCCGTCAGGGCAGGGGTAATGAAAAACTGTTTTTT. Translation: CASSPRQGRGNEKLFF.

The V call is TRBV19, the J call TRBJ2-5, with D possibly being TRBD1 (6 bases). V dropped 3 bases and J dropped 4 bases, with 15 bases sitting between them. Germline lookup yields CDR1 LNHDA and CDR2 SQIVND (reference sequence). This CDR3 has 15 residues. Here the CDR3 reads CASSIPTGFGETQYF. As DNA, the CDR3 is TGTGCCAGTAGTATCCCGACAGGTTTTGGAGAGACCCAGTACTTC.

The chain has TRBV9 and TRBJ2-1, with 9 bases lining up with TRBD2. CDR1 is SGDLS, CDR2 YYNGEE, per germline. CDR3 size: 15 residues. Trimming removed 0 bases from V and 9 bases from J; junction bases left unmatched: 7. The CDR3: CASSVAPSGVPEQFF. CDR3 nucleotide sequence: TGTGCCAGCAGCGTAGCTCCTAGCGGGGTCCCTGAGCAGTTCTTC. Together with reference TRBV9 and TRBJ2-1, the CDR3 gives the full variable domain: DSGVTQTPKHLITATGQRVTLRCSPRSGDLSVYWYQQSLDQGLQFLIQYYNGEERAKGNILERFSAQQFPDLHSELNLSSLELGDSALYFCASSVAPSGVPEQFFGPGTRLTVL.

The DNA of the CDR3 is TGTGCCACCAGCAGAGATAGAGGGACAGGGGACACTGAAGCTTTCTTT. This sequence encodes CATSRDRGTGDTEAFF. V is TRBV15 and J is TRBJ1-1; 10 nucleotides match TRBD1. The ends lost 0 bases at V and 3 bases at J; junction bases unmatched: 4. The CDR3 has 16 amino acids. CDR1 and CDR2 (germline): LNHNV, YYDKDF (reference sequence). Full variable domain (remainder filled in from reference TRBV15 and TRBJ1-1): DAMVIQNPRYQVTQFGKPVTLSCSQTLNHNVMYWYQQKSSQAPKLLFHYYDKDFNNEADTPDNFQSRRPNTSFCFLDIRSPGLGDTAMYLCATSRDRGTGDTEAFFGQGTRLTVV.

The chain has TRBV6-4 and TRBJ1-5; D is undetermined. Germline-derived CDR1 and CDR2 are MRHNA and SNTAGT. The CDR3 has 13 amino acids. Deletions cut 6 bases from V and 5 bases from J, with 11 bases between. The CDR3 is CASSAMRDQPQHF. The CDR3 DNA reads TGTGCCAGCAGCGCCATGAGGGATCAGCCCCAGCATTTT.

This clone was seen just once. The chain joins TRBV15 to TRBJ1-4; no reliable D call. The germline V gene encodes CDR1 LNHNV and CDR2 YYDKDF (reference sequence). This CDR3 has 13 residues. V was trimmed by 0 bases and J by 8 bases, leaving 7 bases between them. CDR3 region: CATSRDAGEKLFF. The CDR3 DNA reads TGTGCCACCAGCAGAGATGCCGGGGAAAAACTGTTTTTT.

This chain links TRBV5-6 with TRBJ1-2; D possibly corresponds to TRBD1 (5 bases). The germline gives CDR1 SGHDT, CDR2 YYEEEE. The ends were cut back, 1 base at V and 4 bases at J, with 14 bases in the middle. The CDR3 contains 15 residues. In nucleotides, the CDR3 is TGTGCCAGCAGCTTGTCCGGCAGGGAGGTCTATGGCTACACCTTC. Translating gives CASSLSGREVYGYTF.

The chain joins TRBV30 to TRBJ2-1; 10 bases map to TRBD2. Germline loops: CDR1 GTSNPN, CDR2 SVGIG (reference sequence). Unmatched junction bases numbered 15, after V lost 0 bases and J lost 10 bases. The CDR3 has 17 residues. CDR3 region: CAWSVGRAGGPGWEQFF. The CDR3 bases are TGTGCCTGGAGTGTAGGGCGAGCGGGAGGGCCGGGATGGGAGCAGTTCTTC. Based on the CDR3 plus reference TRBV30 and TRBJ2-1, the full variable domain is SQTIHQWPATLVQPVGSPLSLECTVEGTSNPNLYWYRQAAGRGLQLLFYSVGIGQISSEVPQNLSASRPQDRQFILSSKKLLLSDSGFYLCAWSVGRAGGPGWEQFFGPGTRLTVL.

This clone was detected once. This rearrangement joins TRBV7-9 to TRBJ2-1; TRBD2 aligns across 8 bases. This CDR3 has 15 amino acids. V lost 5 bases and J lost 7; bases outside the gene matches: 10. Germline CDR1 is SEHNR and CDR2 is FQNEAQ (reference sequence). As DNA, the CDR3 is TGTGCCAGCAGCCCCCCCGGGGGGGCGGGTAATGAGCAGTTCTTC. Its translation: CASSPPGGAGNEQFF.

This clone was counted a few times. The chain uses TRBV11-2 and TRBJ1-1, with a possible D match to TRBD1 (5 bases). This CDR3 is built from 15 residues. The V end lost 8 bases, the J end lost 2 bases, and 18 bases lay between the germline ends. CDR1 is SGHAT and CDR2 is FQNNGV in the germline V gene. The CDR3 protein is CASGKGVLANTEAFF. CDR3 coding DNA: TGTGCCAGCGGTAAAGGGGTGCTGGCTAACACTGAAGCTTTCTTT.

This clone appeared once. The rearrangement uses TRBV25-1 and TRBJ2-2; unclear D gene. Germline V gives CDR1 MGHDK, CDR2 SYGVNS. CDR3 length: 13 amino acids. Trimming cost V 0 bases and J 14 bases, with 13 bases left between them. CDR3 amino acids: CASSEYERSGLFF. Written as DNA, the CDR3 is TGTGCCAGCAGTGAATATGAGAGGTCTGGTCTGTTTTTT.

CDR3 sequence (DNA): TGTGCCAGCGGGGGGGAGTATGGCTACACCTTC. This codes for CASGGEYGYTF. The rearrangement links TRBV7-9 to TRBJ1-2; possibly TRBD1 for D (5 bases). Germline CDR1 SEHNR, CDR2 FQNEAQ (reference sequence). V was cut by 8 bases and J by 5 bases, with 9 bases left in between. The CDR3 consists of 11 residues.

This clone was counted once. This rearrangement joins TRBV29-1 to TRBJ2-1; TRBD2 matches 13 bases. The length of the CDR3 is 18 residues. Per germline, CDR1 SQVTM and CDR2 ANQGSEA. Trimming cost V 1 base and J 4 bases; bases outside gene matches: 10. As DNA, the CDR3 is TGCAGCGTTGAAGCCAGCGGACTAGCGGGGGCGTCTTACAATGAGCAGTTCTTC. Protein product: CSVEASGLAGASYNEQFF.

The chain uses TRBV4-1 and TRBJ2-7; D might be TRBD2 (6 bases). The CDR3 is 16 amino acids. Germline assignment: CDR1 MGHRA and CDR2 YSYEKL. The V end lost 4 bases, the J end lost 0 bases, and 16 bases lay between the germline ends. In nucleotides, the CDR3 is TGCGCCAGCAGCCGGGATGGCGGGACTGCCTCCTACGAGCAGTACTTC. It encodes CASSRDGGTASYEQYF.

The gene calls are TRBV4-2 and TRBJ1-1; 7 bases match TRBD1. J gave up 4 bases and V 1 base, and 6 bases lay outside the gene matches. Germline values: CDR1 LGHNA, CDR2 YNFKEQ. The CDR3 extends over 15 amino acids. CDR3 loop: CASSQARGQGTEAFF. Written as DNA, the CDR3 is TGTGCCAGCAGCCAAGCGAGGGGGCAGGGCACTGAAGCTTTCTTT.

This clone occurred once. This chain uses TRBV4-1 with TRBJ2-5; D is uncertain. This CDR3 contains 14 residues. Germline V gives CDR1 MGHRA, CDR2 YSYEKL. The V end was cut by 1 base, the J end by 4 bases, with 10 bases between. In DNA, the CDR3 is TGCGCCAGCAGCCAAGTCCCCGGCGGAGAGACCCAGTACTTC. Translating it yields CASSQVPGGETQYF.

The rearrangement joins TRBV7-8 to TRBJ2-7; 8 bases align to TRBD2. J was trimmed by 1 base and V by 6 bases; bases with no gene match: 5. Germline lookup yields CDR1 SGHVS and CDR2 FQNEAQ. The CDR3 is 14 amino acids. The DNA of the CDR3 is TGTGCCAGCAGGTCGGGACTAGAATCCTACGAGCAGTACTTC. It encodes CASRSGLESYEQYF.

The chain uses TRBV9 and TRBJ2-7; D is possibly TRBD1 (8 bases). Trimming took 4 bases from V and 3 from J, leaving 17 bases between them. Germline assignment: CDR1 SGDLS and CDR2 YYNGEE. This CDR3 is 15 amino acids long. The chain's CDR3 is CASSPGGQDNYEQYF. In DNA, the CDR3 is TGTGCCAGCAGCCCGGGGGGACAGGATAACTACGAGCAGTACTTC.